The 15 T cell receptor beta chains presented below share a single source sample, sequenced in a study of blood T cell repertoires in COVID-19. This table comes from immunoSEQ multiplex PCR, and its TCRdb copy is limited to in-frame clones, with some not included. The table includes 90,000 to 150,000 clones, around 80% detected once. Material: peripheral blood. These receptors all stem from a woman of 80 years or more with acute or convalescent COVID-19.

The chain joins TRBV18 to TRBJ1-1, with 8 bases aligning to TRBD1. J was trimmed by 3 bases and V by 3 bases; bases with no gene match: 6. Germline CDR1 KGHSH, CDR2 LQKENI. This CDR3 comprises 15 residues. For the CDR3, the DNA is TGTGCCAGCTCACCCCCTTCACAGGGGGACACTGAAGCTTTCTTT. Translation gives CASSPPSQGDTEAFF. Full variable domain (rest looked up from reference TRBV18 and TRBJ1-1): NAGVMQNPRHLVRRRGQEARLRCSPMKGHSHVYWYRQLPEEGLKFMVYLQKENIIDESGMPKERFSAEFPKEGPSILRIQQVVRGDSAAYFCASSPPSQGDTEAFFGQGTRLTVV.

The J gene is TRBJ1-5, the V gene TRBV19; 8 positions agree with TRBD1. Per germline, CDR1 LNHDA and CDR2 SQIVND (reference sequence). CDR3 length equals 13 residues. J was trimmed by 7 bases and V by 4 bases; bases with no gene match: 3. The CDR3 protein is CASSTDRVQPQHF. The CDR3 DNA reads TGTGCCAGTAGTACGGACAGGGTGCAGCCCCAGCATTTT.

The CDR3 reads CASSWTTGNTIYF. The CDR3 DNA reads as TGTGCCAGCAGTTGGACAACTGGAAACACCATATATTTT. J is TRBJ1-3 and V is TRBV6-2 or TRBV6-3; tentative D call: TRBD1 (5 bases). CDR3 length: 13 residues. Trimming cost V 4 bases and J 2 bases, with 6 bases left between them. CDR1 is MNHEY, CDR2 SVGEGT, per germline.

The chain employs TRBV9 and TRBJ2-5, with 9 bases aligning to TRBD2. CDR3 size: 15 residues. Germline V gives CDR1 SGDLS, CDR2 YYNGEE. Trimming took 3 bases from V and 5 from J; bases not matched to a gene: 8. The CDR3 protein is CASSGPGTSRETQYF. As DNA, the CDR3 is TGTGCCAGCAGCGGGCCTGGGACTAGCCGGGAGACCCAGTACTTC.

The chain links TRBV4-3 to TRBJ2-1; 8 positions match TRBD2. Germline loops: CDR1 LGHNA, CDR2 YSLEER. With 1 base clipped from V and 0 bases from J, the junction kept 2 bases outside the gene matches. The CDR3 is 16 residues long. The CDR3 protein is CASSQGTSPSYNEQFF. The CDR3 DNA reads TGCGCCAGCAGCCAAGGGACTAGCCCCTCCTACAATGAGCAGTTCTTC.

CDR3 coding DNA: TGTGCCAGCAGCTTACACAGAGGAGGCTTTGAACAAGAGACCCAGTACTTC. It is translated as CASSLHRGGFEQETQYF. This chain joins TRBV7-3 and TRBJ2-5; D perhaps matches TRBD2 (5 bases). The CDR3 is 17 amino acids. The V and J ends lost 2 bases and 2 bases respectively, with 18 bases between them. Germline loops: CDR1 SGHTA, CDR2 FQGTGA.

The chain joins TRBV7-2 to TRBJ2-2; 10 bases line up with TRBD2. In germline, CDR1 is SGHTA, CDR2 FQGNSA. The CDR3 spans 17 residues. Trimming removed 3 bases from V and 0 bases from J; junction bases left unmatched: 4. The DNA of the CDR3 is TGTGCCAGCAGCTTTCCTAGCGGGGGAGCGAACACCGGGGAGCTGTTTTTT. Residues: CASSFPSGGANTGELFF.

This rearrangement joins TRBV30 to TRBJ1-2; maybe TRBD1 (5 bases). Per the germline V gene, CDR1 is GTSNPN and CDR2 is SVGIG (reference sequence). Trimming pared 0 bases from V and 4 bases from J, leaving 12 bases between. This CDR3 is built from 14 residues. The CDR3 loop reads CAWSVRRAGYGYTF. CDR3 in DNA: TGTGCCTGGAGTGTGCGCAGGGCAGGCTATGGCTACACCTTC.

The V gene is TRBV5-1, the J gene TRBJ2-3, with D possibly TRBD2 on 5 matching bases. CDR1 is SGHRS, CDR2 YFSETQ, per germline. V was cut by 1 base and J by 1 base, with 13 bases left in between. This CDR3 is built from 16 residues. The CDR3 here is CASSLSPNGGTDTQYF. In DNA, the CDR3 is TGCGCCAGCAGCTTGTCTCCCAACGGGGGCACAGATACGCAGTATTTT.

The V gene is TRBV10-2, the J gene TRBJ2-1, with 9 positions matching TRBD1. In germline, CDR1 is WSHSY, CDR2 SAAADI. J lost 7 bases, V lost 0 bases, and 4 bases had no gene match. The CDR3 length is 15 residues. CDR3 nucleotide sequence: TGCGCCAGCAGTGAGTCGTGGGACAGGGATAATGAGCAGTTCTTC. It specifies CASSESWDRDNEQFF.

The rearrangement joins TRBV15 to TRBJ2-1; D possibly corresponds to TRBD2 (6 bases). CDR3 length: 15 residues. CDR1 is LNHNV, CDR2 YYDKDF, per germline (reference sequence). V was shortened by 5 bases and J by 6 bases, with 17 bases between the two germline ends. In DNA form, the CDR3 reads TGTGCCACCAGCCGTAGGGCTGGGCGGGGCAATGAGCAGTTCTTC. This gives the protein CATSRRAGRGNEQFF.

The chain recombines TRBV24-1 with TRBJ2-3; D ambiguous. The V end lost 5 bases, the J end lost 0 bases, and 11 bases lay between the germline ends. The germline CDR1 and CDR2 sequences are KGHDR and SFDVKD. This CDR3 region has 15 residues. CDR3 DNA: TGTGCCACCAGTGGTGCGAGAACTAGCACAGATACGCAGTATTTT. Encoded protein: CATSGARTSTDTQYF.

The chain combines TRBV11-2 with TRBJ2-3; TRBD2 matches 7 bases. Trimming cost V 5 bases and J 5 bases; bases outside gene matches: 7. CDR3 length: 14 residues. Germline V gene lookup returns CDR1 SGHAT and CDR2 FQNNGV. The CDR3 coding sequence is TGTGCCAGCAGCAGAATGGCGGGGGAAGATACGCAGTATTTT. The encoded protein is CASSRMAGEDTQYF.

The rearrangement links TRBV27 to TRBJ1-4; D perhaps matches TRBD1 (5 bases). CDR1 and CDR2 from the germline V gene are MNHEY and SMNVEV (reference sequence). Deletions cut 6 bases from V and 7 bases from J, with 15 bases between. The CDR3 length is 14 residues. As DNA, the CDR3 is TGTGCCAGCAGCCCCTGGGGGGGTGGTGAAAAACTGTTTTTT. Protein: CASSPWGGGEKLFF.

The chain couples TRBV19 to TRBJ1-2, with D tentatively TRBD1 (6 bases). Between the trimmed V and J ends, which lost 9 bases and 9 bases, there was a span of 23 bases. This CDR3 contains 14 residues. Germline CDR1 reads LNHDA; CDR2 reads SQIVND (reference sequence). In DNA form, the CDR3 reads TGTGCCAGCGTTTTGGCAGGGGCGGTTCTCCGCTACACCTTC. This encodes CASVLAGAVLRYTF.